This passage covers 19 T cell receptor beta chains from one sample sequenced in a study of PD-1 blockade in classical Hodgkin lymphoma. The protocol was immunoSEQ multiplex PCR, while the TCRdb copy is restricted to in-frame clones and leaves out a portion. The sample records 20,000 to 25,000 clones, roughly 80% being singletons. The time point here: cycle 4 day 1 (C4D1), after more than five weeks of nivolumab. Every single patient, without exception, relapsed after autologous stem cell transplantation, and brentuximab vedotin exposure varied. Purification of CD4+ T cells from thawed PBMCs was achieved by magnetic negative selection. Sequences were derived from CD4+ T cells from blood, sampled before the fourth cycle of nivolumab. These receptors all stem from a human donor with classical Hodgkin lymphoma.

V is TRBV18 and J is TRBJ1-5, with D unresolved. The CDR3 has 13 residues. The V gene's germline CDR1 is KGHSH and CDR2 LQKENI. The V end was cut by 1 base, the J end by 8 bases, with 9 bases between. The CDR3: CASSPLVEEPQHF. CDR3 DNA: TGTGCCAGCTCACCACTGGTCGAGGAGCCCCAGCATTTT.

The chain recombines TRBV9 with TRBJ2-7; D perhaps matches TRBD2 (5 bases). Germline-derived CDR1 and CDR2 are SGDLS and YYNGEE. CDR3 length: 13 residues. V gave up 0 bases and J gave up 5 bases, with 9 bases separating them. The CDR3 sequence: CASSVAVGDEQYF. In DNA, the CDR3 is TGTGCCAGCAGCGTAGCTGTCGGGGACGAGCAGTACTTC.

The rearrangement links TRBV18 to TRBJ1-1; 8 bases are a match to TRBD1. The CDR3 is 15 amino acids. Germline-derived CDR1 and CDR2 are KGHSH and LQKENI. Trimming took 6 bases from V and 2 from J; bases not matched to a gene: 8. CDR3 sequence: CASSYDRGYNTEAFF. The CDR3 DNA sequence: TGTGCCAGCTCTTATGACAGGGGATATAACACTGAAGCTTTCTTT.

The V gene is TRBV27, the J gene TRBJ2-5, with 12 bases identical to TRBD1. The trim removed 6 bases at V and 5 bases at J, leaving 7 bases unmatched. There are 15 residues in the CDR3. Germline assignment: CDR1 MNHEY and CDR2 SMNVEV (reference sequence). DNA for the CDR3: TGTGCCAGCAGGCACGGGACAGGGGGCACGGAGACCCAGTACTTC. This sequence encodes CASRHGTGGTETQYF.

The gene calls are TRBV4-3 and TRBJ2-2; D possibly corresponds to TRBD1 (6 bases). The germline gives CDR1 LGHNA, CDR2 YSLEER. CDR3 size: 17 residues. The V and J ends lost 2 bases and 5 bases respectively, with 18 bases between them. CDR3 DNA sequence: TGCGCCAGCAGCCAATCTATCGGGACATCGGGGACCGGGGAGCTGTTTTTT. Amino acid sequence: CASSQSIGTSGTGELFF.

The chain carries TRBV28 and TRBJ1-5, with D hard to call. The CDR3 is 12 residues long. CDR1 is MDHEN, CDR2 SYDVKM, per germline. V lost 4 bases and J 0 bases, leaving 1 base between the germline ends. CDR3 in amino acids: CASSYSNQPQHF. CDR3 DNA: TGTGCCAGCAGTTATAGCAATCAGCCCCAGCATTTT.

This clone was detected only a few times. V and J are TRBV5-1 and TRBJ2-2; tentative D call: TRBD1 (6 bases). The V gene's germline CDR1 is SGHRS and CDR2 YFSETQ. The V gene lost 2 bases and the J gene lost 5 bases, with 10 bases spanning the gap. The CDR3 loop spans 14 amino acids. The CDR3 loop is CASSFQGSTGELFF. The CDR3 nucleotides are TGCGCCAGCAGCTTCCAGGGGAGTACCGGGGAGCTGTTTTTT.

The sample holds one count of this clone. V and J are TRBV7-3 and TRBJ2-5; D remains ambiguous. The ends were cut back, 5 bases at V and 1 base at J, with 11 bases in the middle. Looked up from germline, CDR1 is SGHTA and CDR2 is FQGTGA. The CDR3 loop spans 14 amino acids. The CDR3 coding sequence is TGTGCCAGCAGCCCAACGGGTATCCAAGAGACCCAGTACTTC. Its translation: CASSPTGIQETQYF.

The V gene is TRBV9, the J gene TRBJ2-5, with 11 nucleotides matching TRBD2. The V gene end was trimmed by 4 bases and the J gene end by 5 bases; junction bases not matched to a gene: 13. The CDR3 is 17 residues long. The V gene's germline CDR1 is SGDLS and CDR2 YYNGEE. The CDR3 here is CASSPSISTSGAETQYF. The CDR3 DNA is TGTGCCAGCAGCCCTTCAATATCGACTAGCGGGGCTGAGACCCAGTACTTC.

CDR3 in amino acids: CASSRLGQHPLYEQYF. CDR3 nucleotides: TGTGCCAGCTCTCGCTTAGGACAGCACCCACTTTACGAGCAGTACTTC. The chain joins TRBV27 to TRBJ2-7, with D tentatively TRBD1 (6 bases). V shed 8 bases and J shed 4 bases, with 24 bases lying between them. The CDR3 is 16 amino acids. CDR1 is MNHEY, CDR2 SMNVEV, per germline (reference sequence).

CDR3 DNA sequence: TGTGCCAGCAGCCCGGGACAGGGAAATGAGCAGTTCTTC. Translated, it gives CASSPGQGNEQFF. The rearrangement links TRBV7-8 to TRBJ2-1; 9 nucleotides match TRBD1. Trimming removed 5 bases from V and 7 bases from J; junction bases left unmatched: 3. The CDR3 length is 13 residues. Germline V gene data show CDR1 as SGHVS and CDR2 as FQNEAQ.

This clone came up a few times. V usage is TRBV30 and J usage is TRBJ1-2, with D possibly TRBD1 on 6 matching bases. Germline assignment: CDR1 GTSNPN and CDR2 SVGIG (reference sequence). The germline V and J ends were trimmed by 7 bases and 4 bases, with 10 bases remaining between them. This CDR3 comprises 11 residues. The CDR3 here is CASGGCYGYTF. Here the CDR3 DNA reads TGTGCCTCTGGGGGCTGCTATGGCTACACCTTC.

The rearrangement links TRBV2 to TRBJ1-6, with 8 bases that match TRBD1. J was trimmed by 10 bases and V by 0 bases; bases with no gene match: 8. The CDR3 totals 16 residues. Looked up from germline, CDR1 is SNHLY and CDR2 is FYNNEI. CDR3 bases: TGTGCCAGCAGTGAAGCGGCGACAGGGGTGGGATCACCCCTCCACTTT. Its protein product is CASSEAATGVGSPLHF.

CDR3 nucleotide sequence: TGCGCCAGCAGCCAAGATCAACTAGCGGGGACCCAGTACTTC. It specifies CASSQDQLAGTQYF. The gene calls are TRBV4-1 and TRBJ2-5; 9 bases fit TRBD2. From germline, CDR1 is MGHRA and CDR2 YSYEKL. This CDR3 has 14 residues. V gave up 0 bases and J gave up 7 bases; unmatched junction bases: 3.

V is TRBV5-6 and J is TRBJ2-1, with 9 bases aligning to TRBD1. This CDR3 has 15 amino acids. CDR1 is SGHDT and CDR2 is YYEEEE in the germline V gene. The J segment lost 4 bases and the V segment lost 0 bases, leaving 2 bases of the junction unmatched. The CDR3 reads CASSLGDRAYNEQFF. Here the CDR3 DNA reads TGTGCCAGCAGCTTGGGGGACAGGGCATACAATGAGCAGTTCTTC. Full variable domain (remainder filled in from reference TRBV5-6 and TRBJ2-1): DAGVTQSPTHLIKTRGQQVTLRCSPKSGHDTVSWYQQALGQGPQFIFQYYEEEERQRGNFPDRFSGHQFPNYSSELNVNALLLGDSALYLCASSLGDRAYNEQFFGPGTRLTVL.

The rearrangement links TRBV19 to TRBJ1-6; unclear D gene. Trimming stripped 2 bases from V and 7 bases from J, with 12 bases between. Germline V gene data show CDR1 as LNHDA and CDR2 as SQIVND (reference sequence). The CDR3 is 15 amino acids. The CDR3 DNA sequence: TGTGCCAGTAGTATACAGAATGTCGGGAATTCACCCCTCCACTTT. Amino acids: CASSIQNVGNSPLHF.

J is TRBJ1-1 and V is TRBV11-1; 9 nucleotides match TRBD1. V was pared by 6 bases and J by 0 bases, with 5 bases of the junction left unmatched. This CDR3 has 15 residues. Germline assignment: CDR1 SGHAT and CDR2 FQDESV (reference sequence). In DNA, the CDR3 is TGTGCCAGCAGTCCGGACAGGGGTCTGAACACTGAAGCTTTCTTT. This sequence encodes CASSPDRGLNTEAFF.

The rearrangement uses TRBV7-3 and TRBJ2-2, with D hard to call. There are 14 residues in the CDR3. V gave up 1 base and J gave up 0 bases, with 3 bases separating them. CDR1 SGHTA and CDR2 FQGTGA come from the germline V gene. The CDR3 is CASSLNSNTGELFF. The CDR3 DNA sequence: TGTGCCAGCAGCTTAAACTCGAACACCGGGGAGCTGTTTTTT.

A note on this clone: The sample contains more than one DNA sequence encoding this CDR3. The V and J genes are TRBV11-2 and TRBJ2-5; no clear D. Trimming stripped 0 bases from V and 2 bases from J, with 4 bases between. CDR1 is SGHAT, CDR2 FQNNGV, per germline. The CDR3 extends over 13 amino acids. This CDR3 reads CASSLDRQETQYF. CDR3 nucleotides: TGTGCCAGCAGCTTAGACAGACAAGAGACCCAGTACTTC.